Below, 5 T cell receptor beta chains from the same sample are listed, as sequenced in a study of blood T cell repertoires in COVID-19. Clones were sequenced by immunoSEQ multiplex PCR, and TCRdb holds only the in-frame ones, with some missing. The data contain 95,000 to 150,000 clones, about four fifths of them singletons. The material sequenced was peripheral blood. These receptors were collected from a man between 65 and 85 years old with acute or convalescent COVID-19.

CDR3 coding DNA: TGCAGCGTTGAGGGGAAGTGTGTTTTATGGGACAGGGAAGGGAAAAACTATGGCTACACCTTC. Translated: CSVEGKCVLWDREGKNYGYTF. The rearrangement uses TRBV29-1 and TRBJ1-2; the match to TRBD1 covers 9 bases. From germline, CDR1 is SQVTM and CDR2 ANQGSEA. J gave up 2 bases and V 3 bases, and 25 bases lay outside the gene matches. The CDR3 covers 21 residues.

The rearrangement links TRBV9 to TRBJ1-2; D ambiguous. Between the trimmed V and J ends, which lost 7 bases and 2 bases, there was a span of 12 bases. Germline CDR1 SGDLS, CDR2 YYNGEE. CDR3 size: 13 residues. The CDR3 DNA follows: TGTGCCAGCCATAGAGTCCTCAACTATGGCTACACCTTC. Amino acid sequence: CASHRVLNYGYTF. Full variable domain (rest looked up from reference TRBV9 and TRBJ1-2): DSGVTQTPKHLITATGQRVTLRCSPRSGDLSVYWYQQSLDQGLQFLIQYYNGEERAKGNILERFSAQQFPDLHSELNLSSLELGDSALYFCASHRVLNYGYTFGSGTRLTVV.

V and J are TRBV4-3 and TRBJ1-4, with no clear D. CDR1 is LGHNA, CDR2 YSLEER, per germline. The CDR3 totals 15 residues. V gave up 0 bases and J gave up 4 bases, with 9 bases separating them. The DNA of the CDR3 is TGCGCCAGCAGCCAAGACGCGCGGGGTAATGAAAAACTGTTTTTT. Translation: CASSQDARGNEKLFF.

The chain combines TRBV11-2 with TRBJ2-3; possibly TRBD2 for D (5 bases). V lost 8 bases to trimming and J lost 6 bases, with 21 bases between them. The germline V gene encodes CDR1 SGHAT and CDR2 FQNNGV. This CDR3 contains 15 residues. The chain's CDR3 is CASGLNPRRGDTQYF. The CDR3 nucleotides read TGTGCCAGCGGACTCAACCCGAGAAGAGGGGATACGCAGTATTTT.

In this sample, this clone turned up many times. This chain's CDR3 is CASSQLFTGKNTEAFF. The CDR3 DNA reads as TGTGCCAGCAGCCAACTATTTACAGGGAAGAACACTGAAGCTTTCTTT. This sequence joins TRBV4-2 and TRBJ1-1; TRBD1 might be the D (6 bases). V was cut by 2 bases and J by 1 base, with 14 bases left in between. The CDR3 is made up of 16 amino acids. The germline gives CDR1 LGHNA, CDR2 YNFKEQ.